This passage covers 18 T cell receptor beta chains from one sample sequenced in a study of T cells in Graves' hyperthyroidism and ophthalmopathy (dated by TCRdb to the late 2010s). The library was produced with multiplex PCR. Reads for this sample came from an Illumina HiSeq 2000. The TCR beta CDR3 regions were amplified from the RNA transcripts. The TCR CDR3 was subjected to a first round of RT-PCR using the HTBI primer set and the Qiagen OneStep RT-PCR kit. The raw public data were reprocessed by TCRdb itself: fastp quality trimming at Q25, MiXCR clonotype calling, in-frame beta chains only. Duplicate CDR3 protein sequences are folded into a single record with the most common DNA and genes. Counted in this sample were over 650,000 distinct CDR3 sequences; about 16% of them appeared once. About 8.4% of the sample goes to the ten largest clones. Sample: blood. The receptors stem from a man younger than 30 with Graves' hyperthyroidism.

This clonotype was picked up many times. This chain joins TRBV20-1 and TRBJ2-7; D unresolved. The ends were cut back, 4 bases at V and 1 base at J, with 14 bases in the middle. Germline V gene lookup returns CDR1 DFQATT and CDR2 SNEGSKA (reference sequence). The CDR3 runs 14 residues. This CDR3 reads CSANPPVKSYEQYF. CDR3 nucleotides: TGCAGTGCTAATCCTCCGGTTAAGTCCTACGAGCAGTACTTC.

This clonotype came up many times. V gene TRBV2 combines with J gene TRBJ1-1, with 7 bases identical to TRBD1. CDR1 and CDR2 from the germline V gene are SNHLY and FYNNEI. CDR3 length: 16 amino acids. The ends lost 5 bases at V and 0 bases at J; junction bases unmatched: 9. The CDR3, as DNA: TGTGCCAGCAGTCTCGACAGGGTTGACATGAACACTGAAGCTTTCTTT. This sequence encodes CASSLDRVDMNTEAFF.

This clonotype was counted many times. The V and J genes are TRBV30 and TRBJ2-7; TRBD2 is a possible D gene (6 bases). The V end lost 3 bases, the J end lost 9 bases, and 12 bases lay between the germline ends. From germline, CDR1 is GTSNPN and CDR2 SVGIG (reference sequence). The CDR3 is made up of 11 amino acids. Here the CDR3 DNA reads TGTGCCTGGAGCCCCGGGGGTATGCAGTACTTC. Protein: CAWSPGGMQYF.

This chain links TRBV6-9 with TRBJ2-7, with a weak D call TRBD1 (5 bases). The CDR3 sequence is 13 residues long. Germline CDR1 reads MNHGY; CDR2 reads SVAAGI. Trimming pared 8 bases from V and 6 bases from J, leaving 17 bases between. The CDR3 nucleotides read TGTGCCAGCTGGGGTTTAGGGGTCGGCGAGCAGTACTTC. This codes for CASWGLGVGEQYF.

This clonotype was observed at least ten times. The chain employs TRBV12-5 and TRBJ2-7; 8 nucleotides line up with TRBD1. Germline V CDR1 and CDR2: LGHNT, FRNRAP. V gave up 4 bases and J gave up 9 bases; unmatched junction bases: 8. The length of the CDR3 is 13 residues. The DNA of the CDR3 is TGTGCTAGTGGTTCCGGGACAGGTGAAATGCAGTACTTC. This gives the protein CASGSGTGEMQYF.

This clonotype was recorded many times. The J gene is TRBJ2-7, the V gene TRBV27; 11 positions agree with TRBD1. The V gene's germline CDR1 is MNHEY and CDR2 SMNVEV (reference sequence). The V gene end was trimmed by 5 bases and the J gene end by 5 bases; junction bases not matched to a gene: 14. CDR3 length equals 17 residues. The CDR3 bases are TGTGCCAGCAGTCCCTACTCCGGGACAGGGGGGTTCCACGAGCAGTACTTC. Protein sequence: CASSPYSGTGGFHEQYF.

This clonotype was observed many times. The rearrangement links TRBV28 to TRBJ2-7; perhaps TRBD2 as D (6 bases). Germline CDR1 is MDHEN and CDR2 is SYDVKM. Trimming shortened V by 7 bases and J by 2 bases, and 12 bases separated the two germline ends. The CDR3 length is 13 residues. CDR3 sequence reads: CASISRETYEQYF. The CDR3 nucleotides are TGTGCCAGCATTTCACGGGAGACCTACGAGCAGTACTTC.

The CDR3 region has the DNA TGTGCCAGTAGTATCAGGGGCCTAGCGGGAGGTTACAATGAGCAGTTCTTC. Its translation is CASSIRGLAGGYNEQFF. This chain uses TRBV19 with TRBJ2-1, with 11 bases matching TRBD2. Germline CDR1 LNHDA, CDR2 SQIVND (reference sequence). V trimming: 3 bases; J trimming: 4 bases; junction bases outside the gene matches: 8. This CDR3 is built from 17 residues. Variable domain in full (rest from reference TRBV19 and TRBJ2-1): DGGITQSPKYLFRKEGQNVTLSCEQNLNHDAMYWYRQDPGQGLRLIYYSQIVNDFQKGDIAEGYSVSREKKESFPLTVTSAQKNPTAFYLCASSIRGLAGGYNEQFFGPGTRLTVL.

The chain links TRBV6-9 to TRBJ1-5; D gene ambiguous. CDR1 is MNHGY and CDR2 is SVAAGI in the germline V gene. V gave up 2 bases and J gave up 0 bases, with 14 bases separating them. CDR3 length: 17 residues. The CDR3 region is CASSYTGATYSNQPQHF. CDR3 coding DNA: TGTGCCAGCAGTTATACGGGTGCCACGTATAGCAATCAGCCCCAGCATTTT.

This clonotype was detected only a few times. V is TRBV4-2 and J is TRBJ1-2; D is ambiguous. Trimming stripped 3 bases from V and 2 bases from J, with 13 bases between. Germline values: CDR1 LGHNA, CDR2 YNFKEQ. This CDR3 has 15 amino acids. CDR3 in amino acids: CASSHPDRINYGYTF. DNA of the CDR3: TGTGCCAGCAGCCATCCAGACCGGATAAACTATGGCTACACCTTC.

This clonotype was seen many times. The chain couples TRBV20-1 to TRBJ1-1, with 9 bases fitting TRBD1. After removal of 6 bases from V and 5 bases from J, the junction contained 4 bases not matched to a gene. This CDR3 comprises 12 residues. Per the germline V gene, CDR1 is DFQATT and CDR2 is SNEGSKA (reference sequence). CDR3 region: CSAGDRATEAFF. Written as DNA, the CDR3 is TGCAGTGCAGGGGACAGGGCGACTGAAGCTTTCTTT.

This clonotype turned up a few times. The V gene is TRBV7-9, the J gene TRBJ1-2; D call uncertain. CDR3 size: 14 residues. The V and J ends lost 5 bases and 3 bases respectively, with 13 bases between them. CDR1 and CDR2 (germline): SEHNR, FQNEAQ (reference sequence). The CDR3 DNA follows: TGTGCCAGCAGCCCCCAGATAGCGGACTATGGCTACACCTTC. It translates to CASSPQIADYGYTF.

This chain connects TRBV10-3 to TRBJ1-2; weak D call: TRBD1 (5 bases). V lost 4 bases to trimming and J lost 8 bases, with 14 bases between them. Per germline, CDR1 ENHRY and CDR2 SYGVKD. The CDR3 loop spans 13 amino acids. CDR3 loop: CAISGQGSTGYTF. CDR3 DNA: TGTGCCATCAGTGGCCAGGGAAGTACGGGCTACACCTTC.

This clonotype has a count of ten or more. This chain joins TRBV24-1 and TRBJ2-7, with no clear D. The CDR3 spans 14 residues. Looked up from germline, CDR1 is KGHDR and CDR2 is SFDVKD. Deletions cut 1 base from V and 0 bases from J, with 6 bases between. Here the CDR3 DNA reads TGTGCCACCAGTGATTTCCGCGACTCCTACGAGCAGTACTTC. This codes for CATSDFRDSYEQYF.

This clonotype was seen many times. The chain links TRBV6-1 to TRBJ2-7; a weak D match, TRBD1 (5 bases). CDR3 length equals 11 residues. V gave up 3 bases and J gave up 5 bases, with 5 bases separating them. Germline CDR1 and CDR2: MNHNS and SASEGT. CDR3 amino acids: CASSETDEQYF. The CDR3 bases are TGTGCCAGCAGTGAGACAGACGAGCAGTACTTC.

This clonotype was seen at least ten times. The chain links TRBV19 to TRBJ2-3; TRBD1 aligns across 8 bases. The CDR3 spans 15 residues. CDR1 and CDR2 (germline): LNHDA, SQIVND (reference sequence). V lost 1 base, J lost 2 bases, and 2 bases stayed unmatched. CDR3 sequence reads: CASSIGDRTTDTQYF. The CDR3 DNA follows: TGTGCCAGTAGTATAGGGGACAGGACCACAGATACGCAGTATTTT.

This chain connects TRBV19 to TRBJ2-1; D remains ambiguous. Trimming pared 5 bases from V and 0 bases from J, leaving 8 bases between. The CDR3 covers 14 residues. Germline V gene lookup returns CDR1 LNHDA and CDR2 SQIVND (reference sequence). The CDR3 nucleotides read TGTGCCAGTAGTCCGGCGAGCTCCTACAATGAGCAGTTCTTC. As protein: CASSPASSYNEQFF.

This clonotype was recorded many times. The V gene is TRBV12-3 or TRBV12-4, the J gene TRBJ2-3; 8 bases line up with TRBD2. CDR3 length: 14 residues. Losses at the gene ends were 5 bases for V and 4 bases for J; bases not matched to a gene: 5. CDR3 loop: CASSGAGVPDTQYF. The CDR3 DNA is TGTGCCAGCAGTGGAGCGGGAGTTCCAGATACGCAGTATTTT.